Listed below are T cell receptor beta chains from one sample, sequenced in a study of patients and donors after allogeneic stem cell transplantation. TCRdb fed the RT-PCR reads into MiXCR, producing one record per CDR3 protein. The sample contains about 160,000 distinct CDR3 sequences, 30% of which appear only once. The source material was blood, either unsorted or a sorted T cell fraction (not recorded which). The receptor source for this set is a human donor who was either an allogeneic HSCT recipient or a stem cell or donor lymphocyte infusion donor (not recorded which). It is not recorded whose cells these are; they may come from a transplant donor. CDR3s include the opening cysteine and the closing phenylalanine or tryptophan. A D gene is named only where the DNA matches it firmly. Rows give clone size only sometimes, using once, few, many, or a class for an expanded clone.

clone size | J gene | D gene | V gene | CDR3 protein | CDR3 DNA
NA | TRBJ2-5 | NA | TRBV5-1 | CASSLGARGGETQYF | TGCGCCAGCAGCTTGGGGGCTAGAGGAGGGGAGACCCAGTACTTC
NA | TRBJ2-1 | NA | TRBV27 | CASSLGPPNPYNEQFF | TGTGCCAGCAGTTTAGGCCCCCCGAACCCTTACAATGAGCAGTTCTTC
NA | TRBJ1-6 | TRBD1 | TRBV20-1 | CSATNRGSDSPLHF | TGCAGTGCTACTAACAGGGGGTCTGATTCACCCCTCCACTTT
many | TRBJ1-1 | NA | TRBV16 | CASSPRGSNTEAFF | TGTGCCAGCAGCCCGAGGGGGTCGAACACTGAAGCTTTCTTT
many | TRBJ1-2 | TRBD1 | TRBV7-6 | CASSFSRDRGYGYTF | TGTGCCAGCAGCTTTAGCAGGGACAGGGGCTATGGCTACACCTTC
few | TRBJ2-5 | TRBD1 | TRBV10-3 | CAISRTPSTGIKTQYF | TGTGCCATCAGTCGCACCCCCTCGACAGGGATCAAGACCCAGTACTTC
many | TRBJ1-5 | NA | TRBV20-1 | CSALRWGNQPQHF | TGCAGTGCTTTGCGCTGGGGCAATCAGCCCCAGCATTTT
NA | TRBJ1-3 | NA | TRBV5-1 | CASSLAFAGPTGNTIYF | TGCGCCAGCAGCTTGGCCTTCGCTGGGCCGACTGGAAACACCATATATTTT
NA | TRBJ1-2 | NA | TRBV10-3 | CAISEGDGGYTF | TGTGCCATCAGTGAAGGGGACGGCGGCTACACCTTC
NA | TRBJ2-7 | NA | TRBV9 | CASSVGQGFGYEQYF | TGTGCCAGCAGCGTAGGTCAGGGATTTGGCTACGAGCAGTACTTC
few | TRBJ2-3 | NA | TRBV5-1 | CASSSSYGSGDTQYF | TGCGCCAGCAGCTCTTCTTACGGGAGTGGGGATACGCAGTATTTT
NA | TRBJ2-3 | NA | TRBV12-3/TRBV12-4 | CASSFLSAGDTQYF | TGTGCCAGCAGTTTTCTCAGCGCTGGAGATACGCAGTATTTT
NA | TRBJ2-5 | TRBD2 | TRBV12-3/TRBV12-4 | CASRPGGGQETQYF | TGTGCCAGCAGGCCTGGCGGGGGACAAGAGACCCAGTACTTC
NA | TRBJ2-1 | NA | TRBV7-2 | CASSLAQGPFYNEQFF | TGTGCCAGCAGCTTAGCCCAGGGTCCCTTCTACAATGAGCAGTTCTTC
NA | TRBJ2-1 | NA | TRBV5-6 | CASSRSVAANEQFF | TGTGCCAGCAGCCGTAGTGTAGCCGCGAATGAGCAGTTCTTC
NA | TRBJ2-1 | TRBD1 | TRBV7-9 | CASSPRGTGYNEQFF | TGTGCCAGCAGCCCTAGAGGGACAGGGTACAATGAGCAGTTCTTC
many | TRBJ1-5 | NA | TRBV29-1 | CSVRDPNQPQHF | TGCAGCGTCCGCGACCCGAATCAGCCCCAGCATTTT
many | TRBJ2-5 | NA | TRBV5-5 | CASSWMGGETQYF | TGTGCCAGCAGCTGGATGGGGGGAGAGACCCAGTACTTC
few | TRBJ2-7 | NA | TRBV18 | CASSRDRGGAYEQYF | TGTGCCAGCTCGCGCGACAGGGGAGGGGCCTACGAGCAGTACTTC
NA | TRBJ2-1 | NA | TRBV27 | CASSWMGSYNEQFF | TGTGCCAGCAGTTGGATGGGATCCTACAATGAGCAGTTCTTC
few | TRBJ1-2 | TRBD1 | TRBV5-1 | CASSGGQTTYGYTF | TGCGCCAGCAGCGGGGGACAGACAACCTATGGCTACACCTTC
few | TRBJ2-5 | NA | TRBV6-6 | CASSYSLDQSPMGETQYF | TGTGCCAGCAGTTACTCGTTGGACCAGTCTCCAATGGGGGAGACCCAGTACTTC
NA | TRBJ1-3 | NA | TRBV13 | CASSLGLPGYTIYF | TGTGCCAGCAGCTTAGGTCTTCCCGGTTACACCATATATTTT
NA | TRBJ1-5 | NA | TRBV12-3/TRBV12-4 | CASSPVRGGNQPQHF | TGTGCCAGCAGCCCGGTTCGAGGGGGCAATCAGCCCCAGCATTTT
few | TRBJ1-3 | NA | TRBV15 | CATSRDPGNTIYF | TGTGCCACCAGCAGAGATCCCGGAAACACCATATATTTT
many | TRBJ1-1 | NA | TRBV3-1 | CASSQAGREAFF | TGTGCCAGCAGCCAAGCGGGCAGGGAAGCTTTCTTT
NA | TRBJ2-7 | NA | TRBV28 | CASSPPLYEQYF | TGTGCCAGCAGTCCCCCCTTATACGAGCAGTACTTC
NA | TRBJ2-3 | NA | TRBV7-2 | CASRSPDTQYF | TGTGCCAGCAGATCGCCAGATACGCAGTATTTT
few | TRBJ2-7 | NA | TRBV9 | CASSVADGGYEQYF | TGTGCCAGCAGCGTAGCGGACGGGGGCTACGAGCAGTACTTC
many | TRBJ1-1 | NA | TRBV7-2 | CASSARGVMNTEAFF | TGTGCCAGCAGCGCGCGGGGAGTTATGAACACTGAAGCTTTCTTT
many | TRBJ1-5 | NA | TRBV12-3/TRBV12-4 | CASSSLLAANQPQHF | TGTGCCAGCAGTTCGCTACTAGCCGCGAATCAGCCCCAGCATTTT
NA | TRBJ1-3 | NA | TRBV28 | CAYGTSGNTIYF | TGTGCCTACGGTACCTCTGGAAACACCATATATTTT
NA | TRBJ2-2 | TRBD2 | TRBV28 | CASSLELAGNGELFF | TGTGCCAGCAGTTTAGAACTAGCGGGGAACGGGGAGCTGTTTTTT
NA | TRBJ2-7 | NA | TRBV5-1 | CASSGQGGRAEQYF | TGCGCCAGCTCCGGACAGGGAGGGCGGGCCGAGCAGTACTTC
NA | TRBJ2-7 | NA | TRBV12-3/TRBV12-4 | CASSYANQGKILEQYF | TGTGCCAGCAGTTATGCCAACCAGGGGAAAATCCTCGAGCAGTACTTC
few | TRBJ2-2 | TRBD1 | TRBV20-1 | CSASARGQEYTGELFF | TGCAGTGCTAGCGCCAGGGGGCAGGAATACACCGGGGAGCTGTTTTTT
few | TRBJ1-2 | NA | TRBV4-2 | CASSQVRLKGDGYTF | TGTGCCAGCAGCCAAGTCCGTCTAAAGGGGGATGGCTACACCTTC
NA | TRBJ2-3 | NA | TRBV7-7 | CASSPRGGGDTQYF | TGTGCTAGCAGCCCCCGTGGAGGGGGCGATACGCAGTATTTT
NA | TRBJ2-3 | NA | TRBV7-2 | CASSTAYTDTQYF | TGTGCCAGCAGCACGGCTTACACAGATACGCAGTATTTT
NA | TRBJ2-1 | NA | TRBV25-1 | CASSEQGTEQFF | TGTGCCAGCAGTGAACAGGGGACTGAGCAGTTCTTC
NA | TRBJ2-1 | NA | TRBV10-3 | CAISEGWSYNEQFF | TGTGCCATCAGCGAGGGGTGGTCCTACAATGAGCAGTTCTTC
many | TRBJ1-1 | NA | TRBV12-3/TRBV12-4 | CASSWDGNTEAFF | TGTGCCAGCAGTTGGGACGGTAACACTGAAGCTTTCTTT
few | TRBJ2-1 | TRBD2 | TRBV4-2 | CASSQDLAGRVAGGSSYNEQFF | TGTGCCAGCAGCCAAGATCTCGCGGGCAGGGTTGCGGGGGGAAGCTCCTACAATGAGCAGTTCTTC
NA | TRBJ2-7 | NA | TRBV4-1 | CASSHRDTSYEQYF | TGCGCCAGCAGCCACCGGGACACTTCCTACGAGCAGTACTTC
NA | TRBJ2-1 | TRBD2 | TRBV4-2 | CASSHTSGSISNEQFF | TGTGCCAGCAGCCACACTAGCGGGAGTATTTCAAATGAGCAGTTCTTC
NA | TRBJ1-6 | TRBD1 | TRBV18 | CASSSRTGENSPLHF | TGTGCCAGCTCATCACGGACAGGGGAGAATTCACCCCTCCACTTT
NA | TRBJ2-5 | NA | TRBV24-1 | CATSDLVGGSVTQYF | TGTGCCACCAGTGATTTGGTGGGGGGTAGCGTGACCCAGTACTTC
few | TRBJ2-7 | NA | TRBV5-1 | CASSLAGTFYEQYF | TGCGCCAGCAGCTTGGCCGGGACATTTTACGAGCAGTACTTC
NA | TRBJ2-2 | NA | TRBV5-1 | CASSSIPRDTGELFF | TGCGCCAGCAGCTCCATCCCTAGGGACACCGGGGAGCTGTTTTTT
few | TRBJ1-1 | NA | TRBV2 | CASSEAAGGGAFF | TGTGCCAGCAGTGAAGCCGCTGGGGGAGGAGCTTTCTTT
NA | TRBJ2-7 | NA | TRBV4-3 | CASSQETGPTSYEQYF | TGCGCCAGCAGCCAAGAGACGGGGCCCACATCGTACGAGCAGTACTTC
NA | TRBJ2-7 | NA | TRBV20-1 | CSASKRSRSYEQYF | TGCAGTGCTAGTAAAAGGTCTAGGAGCTACGAGCAGTACTTC
NA | TRBJ2-5 | TRBD1 | TRBV29-1 | CSVVRTGRETQYF | TGCAGCGTTGTAAGGACAGGGAGAGAGACCCAGTACTTC